One and the same sample provided the 12 T cell receptor beta chains below, sequenced in a study of cytomegalovirus exposure and HLA in healthy donors listed by TCRdb under 2017. The receptor library was made with the immunoSEQ multiplex PCR assay. Drawn from immuneACCESS, this table holds only the in-frame rearrangements with V and J called that TCRdb kept. Clones are partly lost; checked studies trace under half to an unresolved V gene and leave the rest unexplained. The sample includes some 110,000 clones, with about 91% observed a single time. Clones ranked in the top ten supply approximately 2% of the sample. Sequencing input: PBMCs. These receptors were taken from a man between 18 and 35 years old in good health and CMV-seronegative.

This clone turned up a few times. The V gene is TRBV29-1, the J gene TRBJ1-1; 7 nucleotides align to TRBD1. V shed 5 bases and J 1 base; nucleotides not matched to a gene: 16. CDR3 length: 17 residues. Germline values: CDR1 SQVTM, CDR2 ANQGSEA. The CDR3, as DNA: TGCAGCGTTTGGGGTAGCTGGGACAGTAAGACGAACACTGAAGCTTTCTTT. Translation gives CSVWGSWDSKTNTEAFF.

The chain recombines TRBV7-2 with TRBJ2-7; D might be TRBD1 (6 bases). Germline V lookup: CDR1 SGHTA, CDR2 FQGNSA. V lost 2 bases and J lost 3, with 11 bases in between. This CDR3 comprises 14 residues. CDR3 loop: CASSLQGTVYEQYF. CDR3 coding DNA: TGTGCCAGCAGCTTACAGGGGACCGTCTACGAGCAGTACTTC.

The chain carries TRBV7-9 and TRBJ2-1; 9 bases line up with TRBD2. This CDR3 spans 19 amino acids. The germline CDR1 and CDR2 sequences are SEHNR and FQNEAQ (reference sequence). V trimming: 1 base; J trimming: 2 bases; junction bases outside the gene matches: 12. The CDR3, as DNA: TGTGCCAGCAGCTTAGGGGTCTTGGGCGGGAGGGAAACCTACAATGAGCAGTTCTTC. It translates to CASSLGVLGGRETYNEQFF. Complete variable domain (other parts from reference TRBV7-9 and TRBJ2-1): DTGVSQNPRHKITKRGQNVTFRCDPISEHNRLYWYRQTLGQGPEFLTYFQNEAQLEKSRLLSDRFSAERPKGSFSTLEIQRTEQGDSAMYLCASSLGVLGGRETYNEQFFGPGTRLTVL.

This clone has just one count. The chain is built from TRBV6-5 and TRBJ2-1; TRBD2 might be the D (5 bases). With 6 bases removed from V and 10 bases from J, the gap between germline ends came to 16 bases. Germline CDR1 and CDR2: MNHEY and SVGAGI. The CDR3 is 13 amino acids. The CDR3 spells CASRPSSKREQFF. CDR3 in DNA: TGTGCCAGCAGACCCTCTAGCAAACGCGAGCAGTTCTTC.

The rearrangement uses TRBV7-2 and TRBJ1-1, with 7 bases lining up with TRBD1. The CDR3 length is 15 residues. CDR1 is SGHTA, CDR2 FQGNSA, per germline. After removal of 1 base from V and 5 bases from J, the junction contained 7 bases not matched to a gene. The CDR3 DNA follows: TGTGCCAGCAGCTTAGTGTCGGGACAGAAGACTGAAGCTTTCTTT. As protein: CASSLVSGQKTEAFF.

V gene TRBV4-1 combines with J gene TRBJ1-1; TRBD1 might be the D (5 bases). Germline V gene lookup returns CDR1 MGHRA and CDR2 YSYEKL. There are 15 residues in the CDR3. Trimming took 0 bases from V and 7 from J, leaving 15 bases between them. CDR3 DNA sequence: TGCGCCAGCAGCCAAGAGGAGGCGGGACCCTATGAAGCTTTCTTT. Amino acid sequence: CASSQEEAGPYEAFF.

The gene calls are TRBV18 and TRBJ1-5; D perhaps matches TRBD1 (6 bases). The V and J ends lost 4 bases and 0 bases respectively, with 13 bases between them. There are 16 residues in the CDR3. In germline, CDR1 is KGHSH, CDR2 LQKENI. In DNA, the CDR3 is TGTGCCAGCTCACTTACAGGGAGCTATAGCAATCAGCCCCAGCATTTT. Its translation: CASSLTGSYSNQPQHF.

In the case of this clone: An end of the junction does not agree with germline; a read error may underlie this. The CDR3: CASREGTGYEQYF. The CDR3 nucleotides are TGTGCCAGCAGAGAAGGGACAGGGTACGAGCAGTACTTC. V and J are TRBV2 and TRBJ2-7; 9 nucleotides line up with TRBD1. The length of the CDR3 is 13 residues. Germline CDR1 and CDR2: SNHLY and FYNNEI.

The chain joins TRBV5-5 to TRBJ1-5; TRBD1 matches 7 bases. V lost 4 bases to trimming and J lost 4 bases; unmatched junction nucleotides: 5. The CDR3 consists of 14 residues. The V gene's germline CDR1 is SGHKS and CDR2 YYEKEE (reference sequence). The CDR3 sequence is CASSPDRVNQPQHF. In DNA, the CDR3 is TGTGCCAGCAGCCCAGACAGGGTTAATCAGCCCCAGCATTTT.

This chain joins TRBV6-1 and TRBJ2-1; possible D gene TRBD2, 5 bases. The CDR3 sequence is 13 residues long. In germline, CDR1 is MNHNS, CDR2 SASEGT. V lost 4 bases to trimming and J lost 2 bases, with 6 bases between them. The CDR3, as DNA: TGTGCCAGCAGTGGGACTGCCTACAATGAGCAGTTCTTC. Amino acid sequence: CASSGTAYNEQFF.

This chain joins TRBV28 and TRBJ1-3; perhaps TRBD1 as D (5 bases). The germline V and J ends were trimmed by 2 bases and 1 base, with 15 bases remaining between them. Germline V gene sequence: CDR1 MDHEN, CDR2 SYDVKM. The CDR3 sequence is 17 residues long. CDR3 in DNA: TGTGCCAGCAGTTTAATCGCATCGACAGCGTCTGGAAACACCATATATTTT. Its protein is CASSLIASTASGNTIYF.

The CDR3 is CASSLGTAGNTEAFF. The DNA of the CDR3 is TGTGCCAGCAGCTTAGGGACAGCAGGAAACACTGAAGCTTTCTTT. The chain recombines TRBV7-8 with TRBJ1-1, with D perhaps TRBD1 (6 bases). Germline CDR1 reads SGHVS; CDR2 reads FQNEAQ. The CDR3 is 15 amino acids. V was clipped by 1 base and J by 2 bases, with 11 bases between them.